This T cell receptor beta chain is from a study of cytomegalovirus exposure and HLA in healthy donors. Whole-study findings and limits: CMV serostatus was the only immune exposure information that was available.

J gave up 3 bases and V 6 bases, and 4 bases lay outside the gene matches. The germline gives CDR1 SQVTM, CDR2 ANQGSEA. This CDR3 comprises 12 residues. There are a few counts of this clone. Its target is not known. Use of 60 Vbeta and 13 Jbeta primers characterized the PCR. Produced via immunoSEQ multiplex PCR; TCRdb's table is partial and in-frame only. Among some 110,000 clones listed, 70% to 85% were seen once. This sequence joins TRBV29-1 and TRBJ1-1; 7 bases match TRBD1. The specimen sequenced was PBMCs. The sequence was obtained from a boy aged 5-17 years in good health and CMV-seronegative. The CDR3 is CSVTTGHTEAFF. CDR3 bases: TGCAGCGTAACGACAGGGCACACTGAAGCTTTCTTT.